This T cell receptor (beta chain) originates from a study of blood T cell repertoires in COVID-19. In the study overall: Samples of COVID-19 (acute and convalescent) were obtained from the United States, Italy and Spain.

The V and J ends lost 4 bases and 4 bases respectively, with 13 bases between them. Germline V CDR1 and CDR2: MNHEY, SMNVEV (reference sequence). This CDR3 has 14 amino acids. In the original analysis: Amplification from reference gene primers served as the basis for estimated nucleated cell counts. The method was immunoSEQ multiplex PCR; TCRdb's version includes in-frame clones alone and lacks a portion of them. V and J calls and clone size are given by that table; D and trimming were obtained from the DNA. The sample lists over 200,000 clones; about 79% were seen once. The sequenced sample was peripheral blood. The chain recombines TRBV27 with TRBJ1-2; D uncertain. The TCR was taken from a man in his forties who had recovered from COVID-19. The CDR3 region has the DNA TGTGCCAGCAGTTCCCTCGATTTCGGCTATGGCTACACCTTC. Translating it yields CASSSLDFGYGYTF.